Following are 10 T cell receptor beta chains from one sample sequenced in a study of blood T cell repertoires in COVID-19. Using immunoSEQ multiplex PCR, the repertoire was profiled, and TCRdb retains in-frame clones only, with some absent. There are fewer than 250,000 clones in the sample; under 90% occur only once, and around 3.3% lies in the top ten. Sequencing was performed on PBMCs or T cells enriched from blood (not recorded which). The source is a woman aged 40 to 50 who had been exposed to COVID-19.

The genes are TRBV4-3 and TRBJ2-3; weak D call: TRBD2 (6 bases). The CDR3 has 19 residues. Germline CDR1 LGHNA, CDR2 YSLEER. The V gene lost 0 bases and the J gene lost 0 bases, with 19 bases spanning the gap. CDR3 sequence reads: CASSQDTSQALGSTDTQYF. CDR3 sequence (DNA): TGCGCCAGCAGCCAAGACACTAGCCAAGCGCTTGGGAGCACAGATACGCAGTATTTT.

The chain employs TRBV11-2 and TRBJ1-4; D possibly corresponds to TRBD1 (5 bases). CDR1 is SGHAT and CDR2 is FQNNGV in the germline V gene. Trimming took 0 bases from V and 15 from J, leaving 11 bases between them. This CDR3 region has 12 residues. DNA for the CDR3: TGTGCCAGCAGCTTAGATCAGGGAATGGTGTTTTTT. Residues: CASSLDQGMVFF.

This clone was detected once. J is TRBJ1-2 and V is TRBV28; weak D call: TRBD1 (6 bases). This CDR3 has 15 amino acids. Deletions cut 3 bases from V and 4 bases from J, with 15 bases between. Germline lookup yields CDR1 MDHEN and CDR2 SYDVKM. As DNA, the CDR3 is TGTGCCAGCAGTTTTCTTTCCGGGACACCCTATGGCTACACCTTC. Translating it yields CASSFLSGTPYGYTF.

This clone was seen once. V gene TRBV28 combines with J gene TRBJ1-4; 10 bases fit TRBD1. The junction had 8 bases not matched to a gene; V was cut back by 6 bases and J by 4 bases. The CDR3 has 16 residues. Germline lookup yields CDR1 MDHEN and CDR2 SYDVKM. The CDR3 sequence is CASRKTGGSDNEKLFF. The CDR3, as DNA: TGTGCCAGCAGAAAGACAGGGGGCTCTGATAATGAAAAACTGTTTTTT. The complete variable domain, with remaining parts taken from reference TRBV28 and TRBJ1-4, reads DVKVTQSSRYLVKRTGEKVFLECVQDMDHENMFWYRQDPGLGLRLIYFSYDVKMKEKGDIPEGYSVSREKKERFSLILESASTNQTSMYLCASRKTGGSDNEKLFFGSGTQLSVL.

The chain recombines TRBV4-1 with TRBJ1-3; TRBD1 is a possible D gene (6 bases). Germline V CDR1 and CDR2: MGHRA, YSYEKL. The V end was cut by 0 bases, the J end by 2 bases, with 8 bases between. CDR3 length: 15 residues. The CDR3 sequence is CASSQEQGPGNTIYF. CDR3 nucleotides: TGCGCCAGCAGCCAAGAACAGGGACCTGGAAACACCATATATTTT.

V gene TRBV5-4 combines with J gene TRBJ1-2, with TRBD1 identical over 7 bases. This CDR3 region has 14 residues. Trimming at V came to 4 bases and at J to 5 bases, leaving 8 bases not matched to a gene. The V gene's germline CDR1 is SGHNT and CDR2 YYREEE (reference sequence). CDR3 loop: CASSTGTAGYGYTF. CDR3 coding DNA: TGTGCCAGCAGCACAGGGACAGCCGGGTATGGCTACACCTTC.

This chain connects TRBV5-1 to TRBJ1-1, with 7 bases fitting TRBD1. After removal of 4 bases from V and 5 bases from J, the junction contained 11 bases not matched to a gene. The CDR3 has 15 amino acids. Per germline, CDR1 SGHRS and CDR2 YFSETQ. CDR3 sequence reads: CASSGTGVRGTEAFF. The DNA for the CDR3 is TGCGCCAGCAGCGGTACAGGGGTACGTGGGACTGAAGCTTTCTTT.

The V and J genes are TRBV5-5 and TRBJ2-1; 7 nucleotides agree with TRBD1. The CDR3 is 15 amino acids. Germline V lookup: CDR1 SGHKS, CDR2 YYEKEE (reference sequence). V lost 0 bases, J lost 2 bases, and 2 bases stayed unmatched. CDR3 sequence: CASSLGTGAYNEQFF. Here the CDR3 DNA reads TGTGCCAGCAGCTTGGGTACAGGGGCCTACAATGAGCAGTTCTTC.

The chain employs TRBV18 and TRBJ2-3; 10 bases agree with TRBD1. CDR1 KGHSH and CDR2 LQKENI come from the germline V gene. V dropped 0 bases and J dropped 2; count of bases not matched to a gene: 5. The CDR3 runs 17 residues. Here the CDR3 reads CASSPPSGQGTTDTQYF. CDR3 in DNA: TGTGCCAGCTCACCACCCTCGGGACAGGGGACCACAGATACGCAGTATTTT. Full variable domain (remainder filled in from reference TRBV18 and TRBJ2-3): NAGVMQNPRHLVRRRGQEARLRCSPMKGHSHVYWYRQLPEEGLKFMVYLQKENIIDESGMPKERFSAEFPKEGPSILRIQQVVRGDSAAYFCASSPPSGQGTTDTQYFGPGTRLTVL.

This clone was picked up a small number of times. V gene TRBV29-1 combines with J gene TRBJ1-4, with unresolved D. The V and J ends lost 5 bases and 0 bases respectively, with 4 bases between them. The germline V gene encodes CDR1 SQVTM and CDR2 ANQGSEA. This CDR3 is built from 12 residues. The DNA of the CDR3 is TGCAGCGTTCTTGCAACTAATGAAAAACTGTTTTTT. Its translation is CSVLATNEKLFF. Together with reference TRBV29-1 and TRBJ1-4, the CDR3 gives the full variable domain: SAVISQKPSRDICQRGTSLTIQCQVDSQVTMMFWYRQQPGQSLTLIATANQGSEATYESGFVIDKFPISRPNLTFSTLTVSNMSPEDSSIYLCSVLATNEKLFFGSGTQLSVL.